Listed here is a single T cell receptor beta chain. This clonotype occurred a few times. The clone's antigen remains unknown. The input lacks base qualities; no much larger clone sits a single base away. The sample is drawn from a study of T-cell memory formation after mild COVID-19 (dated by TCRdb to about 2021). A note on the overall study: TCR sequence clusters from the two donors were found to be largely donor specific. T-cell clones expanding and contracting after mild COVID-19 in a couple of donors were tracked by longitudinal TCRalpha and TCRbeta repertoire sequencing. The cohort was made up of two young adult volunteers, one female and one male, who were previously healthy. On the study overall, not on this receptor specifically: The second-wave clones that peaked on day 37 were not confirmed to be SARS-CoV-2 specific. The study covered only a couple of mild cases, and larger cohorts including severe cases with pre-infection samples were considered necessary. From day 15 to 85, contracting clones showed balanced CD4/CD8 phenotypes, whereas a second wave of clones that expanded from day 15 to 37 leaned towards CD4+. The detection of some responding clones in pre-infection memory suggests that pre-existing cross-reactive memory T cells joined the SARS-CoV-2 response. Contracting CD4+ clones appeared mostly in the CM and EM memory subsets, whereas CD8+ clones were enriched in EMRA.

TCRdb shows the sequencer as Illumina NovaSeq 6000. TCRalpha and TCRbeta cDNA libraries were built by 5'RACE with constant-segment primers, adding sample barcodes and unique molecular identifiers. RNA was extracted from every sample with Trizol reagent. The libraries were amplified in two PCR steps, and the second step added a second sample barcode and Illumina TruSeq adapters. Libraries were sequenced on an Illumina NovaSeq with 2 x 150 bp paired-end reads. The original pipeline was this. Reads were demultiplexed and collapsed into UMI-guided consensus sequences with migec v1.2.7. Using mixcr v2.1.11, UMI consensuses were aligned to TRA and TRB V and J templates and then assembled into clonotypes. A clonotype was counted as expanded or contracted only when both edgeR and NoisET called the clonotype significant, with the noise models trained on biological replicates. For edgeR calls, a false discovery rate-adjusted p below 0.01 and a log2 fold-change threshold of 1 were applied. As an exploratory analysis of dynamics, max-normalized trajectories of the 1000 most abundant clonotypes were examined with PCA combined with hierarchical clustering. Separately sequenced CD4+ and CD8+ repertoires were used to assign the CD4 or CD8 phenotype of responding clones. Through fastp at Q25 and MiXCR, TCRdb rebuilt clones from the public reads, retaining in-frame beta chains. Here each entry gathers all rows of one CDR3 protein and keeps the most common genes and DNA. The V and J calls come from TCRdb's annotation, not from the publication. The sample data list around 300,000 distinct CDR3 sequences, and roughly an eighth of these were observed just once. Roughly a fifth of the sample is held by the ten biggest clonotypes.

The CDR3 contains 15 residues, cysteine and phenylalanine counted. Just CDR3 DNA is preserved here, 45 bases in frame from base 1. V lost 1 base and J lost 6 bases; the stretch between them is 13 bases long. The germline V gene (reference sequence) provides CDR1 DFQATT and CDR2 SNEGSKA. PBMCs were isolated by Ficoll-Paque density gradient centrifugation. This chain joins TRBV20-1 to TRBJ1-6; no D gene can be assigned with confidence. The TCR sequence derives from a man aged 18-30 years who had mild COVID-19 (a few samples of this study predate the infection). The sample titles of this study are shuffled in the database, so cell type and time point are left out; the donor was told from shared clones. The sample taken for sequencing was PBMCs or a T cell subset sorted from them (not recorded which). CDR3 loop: CSARVAGSLNSPLHF. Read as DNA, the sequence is TGCAGTGCTAGAGTGGCAGGAAGCCTTAATTCACCCCTCCACTTT.